The sequence of this T cell receptor (beta chain) was determined in a study of cytomegalovirus exposure and HLA in healthy donors. Study-level background: Some 85 million unique TCRs, all from HLA-typed donors, were included in an early release of the data.

This CDR3 is built from 14 residues. Trimming removed 4 bases from V and 2 bases from J, with 13 bases in between. CDR1 SGHNT and CDR2 YYREEE come from the germline V gene (reference sequence). Regarding donors, all were healthy bone marrow donors. This PCR relied on a set of 60 Vbeta primers and 13 Jbeta primers. Some clones are missing from TCRdb's copy, which holds only in-frame ones; the method was immunoSEQ multiplex PCR. The sample has over 100,000 clones, more than 60% seen once. The chain is built from TRBV5-4 and TRBJ2-7; no clear D. The sequence was collected from a man between 35 and 55 years old in good health and CMV-seropositive. The source material was PBMCs. CDR3 loop: CASSVQNPPYEQYF. In DNA, the CDR3 is TGTGCCAGCAGCGTCCAAAATCCCCCCTACGAGCAGTACTTC.